This T cell receptor beta chain was captured by sequencing in a study of T-cell reconstitution after alpha-beta-depleted transplantation in children. Whole-study findings and limits: As was reported, about two months after transplant, alpha-beta T cells came from several hundred expanded graft clones. Diversity of TCRbeta at day 60 was high in some patients, arising from surviving recipient T cells and thymic progenitors. From newly produced T cells came most of the T-cell counts and diversity one year after transplant.

A TCRbeta library incorporating unique molecular identifiers was prepared. A single record per CDR3 protein comes from TCRdb applying MiXCR to the PCR reads. The top ten clones hold approximately 30% of a sample with over 200,000 distinct CDR3 sequences, under 13% of them seen once. This clonotype has a count of ten or more. Its antigen is undetermined. V lost 0 bases, J lost 2 bases, and 3 bases stayed unmatched. The V gene's germline CDR1 is SGHRS and CDR2 YFSETQ. The CDR3 loop spans 17 amino acids. This sequence was found in a child less than two years old with acute myeloid leukemia, due to receive a stem cell transplant. This rearrangement joins TRBV5-1 to TRBJ2-1, with 12 bases that match TRBD2. Specimen: PBMCs, collected before TCRalphabeta/CD19-depleted stem cell transplant. The CDR3 loop is CASSLVLAGGTYNEQFF. For the CDR3, the DNA is TGCGCCAGCAGCTTGGTACTAGCGGGGGGTACCTACAATGAGCAGTTCTTC.